This is a list of T cell receptor beta chains from one sample in a study of technical replicates of blood from a few donors. The repertoire was sequenced with immunoSEQ multiplex PCR; TCRdb's copy has only in-frame clones and lacks some. The sample has more than 80,000 clones, around 95% seen once. Sequencing was carried out using T cells isolated from PBMCs. These receptor sequences come from a human donor in good health. CDR3s include the opening cysteine and the closing phenylalanine or tryptophan. The order of the fields is D gene, V gene, J gene, CDR3 DNA, CDR3 protein. A D gene is named only where the DNA matches it firmly.

>NA|TRBV7-9|TRBJ1-1
TGTGCCAGCAGCTTTTCGGCAGGGAACACTGAAGCTTTCTTT
CASSFSAGNTEAFF
>TRBD2|TRBV28|TRBJ2-3
TGTGCCAGCAGTGATCTTAAGGGACTAGATGGGTCAGATACGCAGTATTTT
CASSDLKGLDGSDTQYF
>NA|TRBV14|TRBJ1-1
TGTGCCAGCAGCCAGGCCACGAACACTGAAGCTTTCTTT
CASSQATNTEAFF
>NA|TRBV9|TRBJ2-7
TGTGCCAGCAGCGTAGGCTGGGGAGGACTGCCCTCCTCCTACGAGCAGTACTTC
CASSVGWGGLPSSYEQYF
>NA|TRBV6-1|TRBJ2-7
TGTGCCAGCAGTGAAGGGGCAGAATACGAGCAGTACTTC
CASSEGAEYEQYF
>NA|TRBV5-1|TRBJ2-1
TGCGCCAGCAGCCGAGACGCGGCTCGGAACAATGAGCAGTTCTTC
CASSRDAARNNEQFF
>TRBD2|TRBV4-1|TRBJ2-7
TGCGCCAGCAGCCAGCCGACTAGCGGGAGGTTCAACGAGCAGTACTTC
CASSQPTSGRFNEQYF
>NA|TRBV6-1|TRBJ1-5
TGTGCCAGCAGGACGGCCGCTTACAGGGATCAGCCCCAGCATTTT
CASRTAAYRDQPQHF
>TRBD2|TRBV15|TRBJ2-1
TGTGCCACCAGGGGGACTATGGAGCATGAGCAGTTCTTC
CATRGTMEHEQFF
>TRBD2|TRBV5-4|TRBJ2-2
TGTGCCAGCAGCTTGGCCAGGGGTAGCGGGATAAACACCGGGGAGCTGTTTTTT
CASSLARGSGINTGELFF
>NA|TRBV7-9|TRBJ2-3
TGTGCCAGCAGCCCAATCAGGGTTGCAGATACGCAGTATTTT
CASSPIRVADTQYF
>NA|TRBV4-2|TRBJ2-1
TGTGCCAGCAGCCAACCCCGCGAGGATTTGAATGAGCAGTTCTTC
CASSQPREDLNEQFF
>TRBD2|TRBV19|TRBJ2-3
TGTGCCAGTAGTAGGGGACTATTCACAGATACGCAGTATTTT
CASSRGLFTDTQYF
>TRBD1|TRBV5-6|TRBJ2-1
TGTGCCAGCAGCTCACACAGGGGATTGAACAATGAGCAGTTCTTC
CASSSHRGLNNEQFF
>TRBD1|TRBV30|TRBJ2-6
TGTGCCTGGGCCTCCTGGGGACAGGTCATAGCCAACGTCCTGACTTTC
CAWASWGQVIANVLTF
>TRBD1|TRBV4-1|TRBJ2-3
TGCGCCAGCAGCCATCTGGGACAGGGATCGCGCGATACGCAGTATTTT
CASSHLGQGSRDTQYF
>TRBD1|TRBV6-1|TRBJ1-6
TGTGCCAGCAGTGAATATAGCAGGGGGCTGGTTTCACCCCTCCACTTT
CASSEYSRGLVSPLHF
>NA|TRBV15|TRBJ2-1
TGTGCCACCAGCAGTTTAGCTAATGAGCAGTTCTTC
CATSSLANEQFF
>NA|TRBV21-1|TRBJ2-1
TGTGCCAGCAGCAAAGAGCAGGACAGGGGTGTCAATGAGCAGTTCTTC
CASSKEQDRGVNEQFF
>NA|TRBV4-2|TRBJ2-1
TGTGCCAGCAGCCACGGGACAATTATTTACAATGAGCAGTTCTTC
CASSHGTIIYNEQFF